One and the same sample provided the 14 T cell receptor beta chains below, sequenced in a study of blood T cell repertoires in COVID-19. The protocol was immunoSEQ multiplex PCR, while the TCRdb copy is restricted to in-frame clones and leaves out a portion. This table has 70,000 to 95,000 clones, roughly 89% appearing once. The specimen was peripheral blood. The receptors shown here come from a man between 65 and 80 years old with active or convalescent COVID-19.

The CDR3: CASTSGSSDTQYF. The CDR3 coding sequence is TGTGCCAGCACTAGCGGGAGCTCAGATACGCAGTATTTT. This rearrangement joins TRBV28 to TRBJ2-3; TRBD2 matches 10 bases. This CDR3 has 13 amino acids. After removal of 7 bases from V and 4 bases from J, the junction contained 2 bases not matched to a gene. From germline, CDR1 is MDHEN and CDR2 SYDVKM.

The rearrangement joins TRBV2 to TRBJ2-3, with 8 bases fitting TRBD2. This CDR3 contains 15 residues. Germline CDR1 SNHLY, CDR2 FYNNEI. The J segment lost 1 base and the V segment lost 4 bases, leaving 4 bases of the junction unmatched. The CDR3 is CASSGSLAGTDTQYF. CDR3 nucleotide sequence: TGTGCCAGCAGTGGGTCACTAGCGGGCACAGATACGCAGTATTTT.

This rearrangement joins TRBV19 to TRBJ2-1, with D possibly being TRBD2 (6 bases). Between the trimmed V and J ends, which lost 8 bases and 8 bases, there was a span of 19 bases. Germline V gene sequence: CDR1 LNHDA, CDR2 SQIVND (reference sequence). This CDR3 contains 14 residues. The CDR3 DNA follows: TGTGCCAGTCAACTTTTGGGCGGCGGGGATGAGCAGTTCTTC. Its translation is CASQLLGGGDEQFF.

This clone was detected only a few times. V usage is TRBV5-4 and J usage is TRBJ2-5; 8 bases are a match to TRBD2. CDR1 is SGHNT, CDR2 YYREEE, per germline (reference sequence). The CDR3 is 16 residues long. Trimming took 3 bases from V and 7 from J; bases not matched to a gene: 14. CDR3 nucleotide sequence: TGTGCCAGCAGCTCCCCGGGAGCGGGAGCGGTGGGGACCCAGTACTTC. It translates to CASSSPGAGAVGTQYF.

The genes are TRBV7-9 and TRBJ2-1, with 9 bases identical to TRBD2. This CDR3 contains 15 residues. Germline CDR1 reads SEHNR; CDR2 reads FQNEAQ (reference sequence). J lost 6 bases, V lost 4 bases, and 7 bases had no gene match. CDR3 sequence (DNA): TGTGCCAGCAGCTCCCCTAGCGGGGAGGTCAATGAGCAGTTCTTC. Amino acid sequence: CASSSPSGEVNEQFF.

In this sample, this clone turned up a few times. V gene TRBV29-1 combines with J gene TRBJ1-1, with D possibly matching TRBD1 (6 bases). CDR1 SQVTM and CDR2 ANQGSEA come from the germline V gene. The ends were cut back, 7 bases at V and 4 bases at J, with 13 bases in the middle. This CDR3 region has 12 residues. The CDR3 bases are TGCAGCGCTGAGGGGGGTAGCACTGAAGCTTTCTTT. Protein product: CSAEGGSTEAFF.

The chain uses TRBV5-1 and TRBJ1-1, with D perhaps matching TRBD1 (5 bases). This CDR3 region has 13 residues. Germline V lookup: CDR1 SGHRS, CDR2 YFSETQ. V lost 7 bases and J 8 bases, leaving 18 bases between the germline ends. CDR3 nucleotides: TGCGCCAGCGCGAGGTCAAAGCCAGGGGAAGCTTTCTTT. Its protein is CASARSKPGEAFF.

The chain recombines TRBV7-2 with TRBJ1-3; D gene uncertain. The CDR3 spans 16 residues. V was clipped by 5 bases and J by 0 bases, with 14 bases between them. Per the germline V gene, CDR1 is SGHTA and CDR2 is FQGNSA. DNA for the CDR3: TGTGCCAGCAGCCCCCAACAGAGTAGCTCTGGAAACACCATATATTTT. Its translation is CASSPQQSSSGNTIYF.

This clone was observed a handful of times. This chain links TRBV2 with TRBJ2-2; TRBD1 is a possible D gene (7 bases). The CDR3 spans 15 residues. Germline values: CDR1 SNHLY, CDR2 FYNNEI. V was cut by 8 bases and J by 4 bases, with 17 bases left in between. CDR3 loop: CASRVRGAVTGELFF. DNA of the CDR3: TGTGCCAGCCGAGTCAGGGGGGCTGTCACCGGGGAGCTGTTTTTT.

The rearrangement links TRBV3-1 (or the pseudogene TRBV3-2) to TRBJ2-4, with D perhaps TRBD2 (6 bases). Germline V gives CDR1 LGHDT, CDR2 YNNKEL (reference sequence). The CDR3 spans 15 residues. V was trimmed by 4 bases and J by 6 bases, leaving 16 bases between them. CDR3 sequence: CASSRSEGLGNIQYF. CDR3 DNA: TGTGCCAGCAGCCGGTCTGAGGGACTGGGAAACATTCAGTACTTC.

The gene calls are TRBV11-2 and TRBJ1-3; D is undetermined. With 4 bases removed from V and 4 bases from J, the gap between germline ends came to 11 bases. CDR1 is SGHAT, CDR2 FQNNGV, per germline. CDR3 length: 14 residues. The DNA for the CDR3 is TGTGCCAGCAGCTCGGCAGGAATAGGAAACACCATATATTTT. Its translation: CASSSAGIGNTIYF.

This sequence joins TRBV2 and TRBJ2-3; 12 nucleotides agree with TRBD2. Germline lookup yields CDR1 SNHLY and CDR2 FYNNEI. The CDR3 covers 15 residues. J lost 2 bases, V lost 6 bases, and 3 bases had no gene match. This chain's CDR3 is CASRLAGGDTDTQYF. For the CDR3, the DNA is TGTGCCAGCAGACTAGCGGGAGGAGACACAGATACGCAGTATTTT.

This clone was seen a single time. V and J are TRBV7-9 and TRBJ1-2; 7 bases are shared with TRBD1. The ends lost 5 bases at V and 0 bases at J; junction bases unmatched: 9. Germline V lookup: CDR1 SEHNR, CDR2 FQNEAQ (reference sequence). This CDR3 contains 16 residues. The CDR3 spells CASSPLTGTANYGYTF. The CDR3 nucleotides read TGTGCCAGCAGCCCCCTGACAGGGACAGCTAACTATGGCTACACCTTC.

The CDR3, as DNA: TGTGCCAGCAGACCAACGACAGGGGGTGGATCACCCCTCCACTTT. Translation: CASRPTTGGGSPLHF. The rearrangement uses TRBV3-1 (or the pseudogene TRBV3-2) and TRBJ1-6; 9 bases match TRBD1. The CDR3 runs to 15 residues. With 6 bases clipped from V and 10 bases from J, the junction kept 10 bases outside the gene matches. Germline V gives CDR1 LGHDT, CDR2 YNNKEL (reference sequence).